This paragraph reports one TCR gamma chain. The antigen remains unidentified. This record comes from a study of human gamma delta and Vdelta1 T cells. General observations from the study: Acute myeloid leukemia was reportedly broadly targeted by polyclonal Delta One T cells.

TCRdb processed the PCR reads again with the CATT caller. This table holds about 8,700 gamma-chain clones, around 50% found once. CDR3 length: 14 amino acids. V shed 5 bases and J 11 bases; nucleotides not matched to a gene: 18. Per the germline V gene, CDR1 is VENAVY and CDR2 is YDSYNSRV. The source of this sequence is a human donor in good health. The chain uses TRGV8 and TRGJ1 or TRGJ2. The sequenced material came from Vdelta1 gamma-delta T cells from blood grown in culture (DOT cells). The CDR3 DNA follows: TGTGCCACCTGGGGTGGGCTCTATGGTCGGGAGAAACTCTTT. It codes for CATWGGLYGREKLF.